A single sample gave rise to the 15 T cell receptor beta chains below, sequenced in a study of shared T cell receptors in the human thymus. Assay used: immunoSEQ multiplex PCR; TCRdb lists only in-frame clones, some missing. This table has some 700,000 clones, 80% to 90% appearing once. These data were likewise used in another study, on human thymus T cells.

Specimen: thymocytes. These receptors came from a girl under two years old with a congenital heart defect.

J is TRBJ1-3 and V is TRBV7-2, with TRBD1 matching over 7 bases. CDR3 length equals 17 residues. Germline loops: CDR1 SGHTA, CDR2 FQGNSA. The V and J ends lost 5 bases and 0 bases, in that order; junction bases with no gene match: 10. CDR3 sequence reads: CASSPGGSSFSGNTIYF. Written as DNA, the CDR3 is TGTGCCAGCAGCCCAGGGGGGAGTTCCTTCTCTGGAAACACCATATATTTT.

This chain connects TRBV5-4 to TRBJ1-1, with D hard to call. CDR1 is SGHNT and CDR2 is YYREEE in the germline V gene (reference sequence). The CDR3 is made up of 15 amino acids. Trimming left V 0 bases short and J 2 bases short, with 11 bases between. DNA of the CDR3: TGTGCCAGCAGCTTGGATCCGGGTTCTAACACTGAAGCTTTCTTT. Amino acids: CASSLDPGSNTEAFF.

As for this clone: A read error may produce the germline difference seen at one junction end. The J gene is TRBJ1-1, the V gene TRBV18; D remains ambiguous. From germline, CDR1 is KGHSH and CDR2 LQKENI. This CDR3 has 20 amino acids. CDR3 sequence reads: CASSPWFSDVKSRMNTESFF. The CDR3 nucleotides are TGTGCCAGCTCACCATGGTTCAGCGACGTTAAGTCCCGAATGAACACTGAATCTTTCTTT.

This chain joins TRBV5-1 and TRBJ1-2, with a weak D call TRBD1 (5 bases). Germline CDR1 SGHRS, CDR2 YFSETQ. CDR3 size: 13 residues. The germline V and J ends were trimmed by 0 bases and 8 bases, with 11 bases remaining between them. CDR3: CASSLARGGGYTF. Written as DNA, the CDR3 is TGCGCCAGCAGCTTGGCTCGCGGGGGGGGCTACACCTTC.

The V and J genes are TRBV21-1 and TRBJ1-5; the table's TRBD1 call for D was not verified on the DNA. TRBV21-1 is a pseudogene segment. The CDR3 totals 15 residues. This CDR3 reads CASSKAQGSNQPQHF. In DNA form, the CDR3 reads TGTGCCAGCAGCAAGGCACAGGGCTCCAATCAGCCCCAGCATTTT.

This clone was counted a single time. The chain is built from TRBV6-1 and TRBJ1-5; D unresolved. Per the germline V gene, CDR1 is MNHNS and CDR2 is SASEGT. V lost 6 bases and J 5 bases, leaving 11 bases between the germline ends. The CDR3 runs 13 residues. This CDR3 is CASSLDGDQPQHF. In DNA form, the CDR3 reads TGTGCCAGCAGCCTGGACGGGGATCAGCCCCAGCATTTT.

This chain links TRBV19 with TRBJ1-2, with D possibly being TRBD1 (5 bases). The V end was cut by 6 bases, the J end by 1 base, with 15 bases between. CDR3 length: 15 amino acids. CDR1 and CDR2 (germline): LNHDA, SQIVND (reference sequence). CDR3: CASRGPPGGNYGYTF. Here the CDR3 DNA reads TGTGCCAGTAGGGGGCCCCCGGGCGGTAACTATGGCTACACCTTC.

V gene TRBV4-2 combines with J gene TRBJ1-2, with 8 nucleotides matching TRBD1. CDR1 and CDR2 (germline): LGHNA, YNFKEQ. There are 18 residues in the CDR3. Trimming took 0 bases from V and 6 from J; bases not matched to a gene: 15. The DNA of the CDR3 is TGTGCCAGCAGCCAAGATAGGCAGGGGGCTTTCCCCACAAATGGCTACACCTTC. Protein sequence: CASSQDRQGAFPTNGYTF.

V and J are TRBV7-8 and TRBJ1-1; 7 bases fit TRBD1. Trimming at V came to 5 bases and at J to 10 bases, leaving 7 bases not matched to a gene. Germline lookup yields CDR1 SGHVS and CDR2 FQNEAQ. The CDR3 covers 12 residues. The CDR3 region has the DNA TGTGCCAGCAGCACGCGGACAGGCGTAGCTTTCTTT. Its protein product is CASSTRTGVAFF.

This sequence joins TRBV6-6 and TRBJ1-1; perhaps TRBD1 as D (6 bases). V dropped 4 bases and J dropped 10 bases, with 19 bases sitting between them. The CDR3 is made up of 14 amino acids. Per the germline V gene, CDR1 is MNHNY and CDR2 is SVGAGI (reference sequence). The CDR3 DNA reads TGTGCCAGCAGTTGTAGTGGGCGCAGGGGCCGAGCTTTCTTT. It codes for CASSCSGRRGRAFF.

The V call is TRBV28, the J call TRBJ2-7, with D tentatively TRBD2 (5 bases). CDR3 length equals 15 residues. V lost 5 bases to trimming and J lost 4 bases, with 18 bases between them. Germline CDR1 reads MDHEN; CDR2 reads SYDVKM. CDR3 nucleotides: TGTGCCAGCAGTGTCCGGCCCCCGACTAATTACGAGCAGTACTTC. Its translation: CASSVRPPTNYEQYF.

The chain couples TRBV27 to TRBJ1-4, with 9 bases that match TRBD1. The CDR3 is 13 amino acids. CDR1 MNHEY and CDR2 SMNVEV come from the germline V gene (reference sequence). The J segment lost 5 bases and the V segment lost 6 bases, leaving 1 base of the junction unmatched. CDR3 protein: CASRDRGNEKLFF. DNA for the CDR3: TGTGCCAGCAGGGACAGGGGAAATGAAAAACTGTTTTTT.

This clone was found a few times. The genes are TRBV7-9 and TRBJ1-2; 8 bases align to TRBD1. CDR1 is SEHNR and CDR2 is FQNEAQ in the germline V gene (reference sequence). V dropped 5 bases and J dropped 8; count of bases not matched to a gene: 7. The CDR3 is 13 amino acids. CDR3 sequence (DNA): TGTGCCAGCAGCACTAGACAGGGGACGGGCTACACCTTC. Amino acid sequence: CASSTRQGTGYTF.

The genes are TRBV2 and TRBJ2-7; 8 bases fit TRBD1. V was pared by 8 bases and J by 3 bases, with 12 bases of the junction left unmatched. The CDR3 spans 15 residues. Germline CDR1 and CDR2: SNHLY and FYNNEI. The DNA for the CDR3 is TGTGCCAGCGGTAACCGGGACAGGCCTTACTACGAGCAGTACTTC. Its protein is CASGNRDRPYYEQYF.

J is TRBJ1-1 and V is TRBV6-4; 7 nucleotides align to TRBD1. The CDR3 is 14 amino acids. V gave up 6 bases and J gave up 3 bases; unmatched junction bases: 7. Germline CDR1 MRHNA, CDR2 SNTAGT. The CDR3 region has the DNA TGTGCCAGCAGAATGACAGGGTTGCACACTGAAGCTTTCTTT. Its protein product is CASRMTGLHTEAFF.